These T cell receptor beta chains were read from a single sample in a study of blood T cell repertoires in COVID-19. TCRdb keeps only in-frame clones here, not all; method: immunoSEQ multiplex PCR. The sample carries about 300,000 clones, less than 85% recorded once. The sequencing input was peripheral blood. These receptors were collected from a human donor with COVID-19, enrolled during active disease. The donor label of this sample is uncertain. Both conserved end residues are part of each CDR3. D genes are given only for firm matches. Rows may omit the clone size; those that give it use once, few, many or a size class.

CDR3nt | CDR3aa | j_gene | d_gene | v_gene | abundance
TGTGCCGGGAGAGAAACAGGGACCTATAATTCACCCCTCCACTTT | CAGRETGTYNSPLHF | TRBJ1-6 | NA | TRBV6-5 | NA
TGTGCCAGCAGCCCCCAGTCGCCCATCGGGAACTACGAGCAGTACTTC | CASSPQSPIGNYEQYF | TRBJ2-7 | NA | TRBV28 | NA
TGCAGCGTTGAAGAACTAGCGGGAGGTCCCTACAATGAGCAGTTCTTC | CSVEELAGGPYNEQFF | TRBJ2-1 | TRBD2 | TRBV29-1 | NA
TGTGCCAGCAGCCCAAAGGGCAGGGCGAGCTCCTACAATGAGCAGTTCTTC | CASSPKGRASSYNEQFF | TRBJ2-1 | NA | TRBV7-8 | NA
TGTGCCTGGAGGGCTCAGGACAGGCCTGCAACTAATGAAAAACTGTTTTTT | CAWRAQDRPATNEKLFF | TRBJ1-4 | TRBD1 | TRBV30 | NA
TGTGCCAGCAGTGCAACTAGCGCTTCCTCCTACGAGCAGTACTTC | CASSATSASSYEQYF | TRBJ2-7 | TRBD2 | TRBV28 | once
TGTGCCAGCAGCTTTCCCGGGGGCGAGCAGTACTTC | CASSFPGGEQYF | TRBJ2-7 | NA | TRBV7-9 | NA
TGTGCCAGCAGTTCCGTTGACAGGGGGTTAGGAGAGACCCAGTACTTC | CASSSVDRGLGETQYF | TRBJ2-5 | TRBD1 | TRBV27 | NA
TGTGCCAGTAGTATAACAGGGGCAGCTAACTATGGCTACACCTTC | CASSITGAANYGYTF | TRBJ1-2 | TRBD1 | TRBV19 | few
TGCAGCGTTGTCCCCCCGACAGGGAAAGAGACCCAGTACTTC | CSVVPPTGKETQYF | TRBJ2-5 | TRBD1 | TRBV29-1 | NA
TGTGCCAGCAGCCTGGATGGGACAGGGAACGCCTATGGCTACACCTTC | CASSLDGTGNAYGYTF | TRBJ1-2 | TRBD1 | TRBV5-8 | NA
TGCGCCAGCAGCTTGGCGGCTAGCGGGAGTGGTGCCGATGAGCAGTTCTTC | CASSLAASGSGADEQFF | TRBJ2-1 | TRBD2 | TRBV5-1 | NA
TGCGCCAGCAGCCAGGCTAGACTAGCGGGAGACTACGAGCAGTACTTC | CASSQARLAGDYEQYF | TRBJ2-7 | TRBD2 | TRBV4-1 | once
TGCGCCAGCAGCTTGGGGGACAGCCAAGGTGGTGAAAAACTGTTTTTT | CASSLGDSQGGEKLFF | TRBJ1-4 | TRBD1 | TRBV5-1 | once
TGTGCCAGCAGCTTGGAGGAGGGGCTCGGGGCCAACGTCCTGACTTTC | CASSLEEGLGANVLTF | TRBJ2-6 | NA | TRBV5-6 | NA
TGCGCCAGCAGCTTCGAAGAGACCCAGTACTTC | CASSFEETQYF | TRBJ2-5 | NA | TRBV5-1 | NA
TGTGCCAGCAGCTTAAGTGAGCATCAGGGCTCTGGGGCCAACGTCCTGACTTTC | CASSLSEHQGSGANVLTF | TRBJ2-6 | NA | TRBV7-9 | few
TGTGCCAGCAGCGTACAGGGGGCAGAGTCACCCCTCCACTTT | CASSVQGAESPLHF | TRBJ1-6 | TRBD1 | TRBV9 | NA
TGTGCCAGCAGCTTTGGGACAGCGACTAGCGGGAGGGTTACAGATACGCAGTATTTT | CASSFGTATSGRVTDTQYF | TRBJ2-3 | TRBD2 | TRBV7-9 | few
TGTGCCAGCTCCCTACAGGGTGGGACTGAAGCTTTCTTT | CASSLQGGTEAFF | TRBJ1-1 | NA | TRBV5-4 | NA
TGTGCCAGCTCACCGGTACTAGCTCTCGGTACCGGGGAGCTGTTTTTT | CASSPVLALGTGELFF | TRBJ2-2 | NA | TRBV18 | NA
TGTGCCAGCAACCTGGTTGCGGGAGGATACCCAGACTCCTACGAGCAGTACTTC | CASNLVAGGYPDSYEQYF | TRBJ2-7 | TRBD2 | TRBV6-4 | NA
TGTGCCAGCAGCTTGCACTCGAGTGATACGCAGTATTTT | CASSLHSSDTQYF | TRBJ2-3 | NA | TRBV7-2 | once
TGTGCCAGCAGCCCAAGGACAGGGCCGAACACCGGGGAGCTGTTTTTT | CASSPRTGPNTGELFF | TRBJ2-2 | TRBD1 | TRBV9 | NA
TGTGCCAGCATGACTAGCGGGAAATTCACGCAGTACTTC | CASMTSGKFTQYF | TRBJ2-7 | TRBD2 | TRBV7-9 | once
TGCGCCAGCAGCTTAGACAGCTCTGGAAACACCATATATTTT | CASSLDSSGNTIYF | TRBJ1-3 | NA | TRBV5-1 | NA
TGTGCCAGCAGCGAAGGCTACAGGGGTTTTGTCCCCCGGGGCTACACCTTC | CASSEGYRGFVPRGYTF | TRBJ1-2 | TRBD1 | TRBV2 | NA
TGTGCCACCTCCGGGACTTCGAACACCGGGGAGCTGTTTTTT | CATSGTSNTGELFF | TRBJ2-2 | NA | TRBV27 | few
TGCAGTGCTAGTGGGACTAGCGGGAGGGGTGGCACAGATACGCAGTATTTT | CSASGTSGRGGTDTQYF | TRBJ2-3 | TRBD2 | TRBV20-1 | NA
TGTGCCAGCAGCAATCTACAGGGCATGAACACTGAAGCTTTCTTT | CASSNLQGMNTEAFF | TRBJ1-1 | NA | TRBV6-6 | NA
TGTGCCACCCAAGGGGTAGCGGGAGACCATGAGCAGTTCTTC | CATQGVAGDHEQFF | TRBJ2-1 | TRBD2 | TRBV24-1 | many
TGTGCCAGCAACCCTCCTCTAGCGGGTTCCTACGAGCAGTACTTC | CASNPPLAGSYEQYF | TRBJ2-7 | TRBD2 | TRBV28 | NA
TGCGCCAGCAGCTTGGGAGCAGGCTCTGGAAACACCATATATTTT | CASSLGAGSGNTIYF | TRBJ1-3 | NA | TRBV5-1 | NA
TGTGCCAGCAGTTCGGGAGTGGCGGGAGTTAAAGATACGCAGTATTTT | CASSSGVAGVKDTQYF | TRBJ2-3 | TRBD2 | TRBV27 | NA
TGCGCCAGCTCCGAGGCCCCTTCGGCCAGCCAAAACATTCAGTACTTC | CASSEAPSASQNIQYF | TRBJ2-4 | NA | TRBV5-1 | NA
TGCGCCAGCAGCTTGGGGCAGACAGCGAACACCGGGGAGCTGTTTTTT | CASSLGQTANTGELFF | TRBJ2-2 | NA | TRBV5-1 | NA
TGTGCCAGCAGCTTGACGGGCTATGGCTACACCTTC | CASSLTGYGYTF | TRBJ1-2 | NA | TRBV5-6 | NA
TGTGCCAGCAGCCCCCTAGCGGGAGGGACCCCCTACGAGCAGTACTTC | CASSPLAGGTPYEQYF | TRBJ2-7 | TRBD2 | TRBV3-1/TRBV3-2 | NA
TGTGCCAGCAGCTCCATCGGGGGACCTAACTATGGCTACACCTTC | CASSSIGGPNYGYTF | TRBJ1-2 | NA | TRBV7-9 | NA
TGCAGCGTTAACACAGGGGGGACCGGGGAGCTGTTTTTT | CSVNTGGTGELFF | TRBJ2-2 | TRBD1 | TRBV29-1 | few
TGTGCCATCAGTTCACGGGACAGGGGCGCAGATACGCAGTATTTT | CAISSRDRGADTQYF | TRBJ2-3 | TRBD1 | TRBV10-3 | NA
TGTGCCAGCAGCTTCCAGACTAGCGGGAGTCTCTCCTACAATGAGCAGTTCTTC | CASSFQTSGSLSYNEQFF | TRBJ2-1 | TRBD2 | TRBV7-3 | NA
TGTGCCAGCAGACTCAGCGGGAGGCCCTCCGGGGAGCTGTTTTTT | CASRLSGRPSGELFF | TRBJ2-2 | TRBD2 | TRBV13 | once
TGTGCCAGCCTTCGTGTAGCGGGTCGAGTATACAATGAGCAGTTCTTC | CASLRVAGRVYNEQFF | TRBJ2-1 | TRBD2 | TRBV2 | once
TGTGCCAGCAGCTTAGGGACTAGCGGGAGTGAGACCCAGTACTTC | CASSLGTSGSETQYF | TRBJ2-5 | TRBD2 | TRBV11-3 | once
TGTGCCAGCAGCTTAGCGGACGGGGGTGAAGCTTTCTTT | CASSLADGGEAFF | TRBJ1-1 | NA | TRBV11-2 | NA
TGTGCCAGTAGCCGTGCCAAACAGGGGAACTCCTACGAGCAGTACTTC | CASSRAKQGNSYEQYF | TRBJ2-7 | TRBD1 | TRBV19 | NA
TGTGCCAGCAGGCCGGGGAAGGGAGGGAGCTCCTACAATGAGCAGTTCTTC | CASRPGKGGSSYNEQFF | TRBJ2-1 | TRBD2 | TRBV28 | NA
TGTGCCAGCAGTTCGACTAGCGGTTCGTACAATGAGCAGTTCTTC | CASSSTSGSYNEQFF | TRBJ2-1 | TRBD2 | TRBV3-1/TRBV3-2 | NA
TGTGCCACCAGTGATTTTCAGGGCACTGAAGCTTTCTTT | CATSDFQGTEAFF | TRBJ1-1 | NA | TRBV24-1 | NA